The rows below give T cell receptor beta chains drawn from one sample of a study of beta chain features in type 1 diabetes. Produced via immunoSEQ multiplex PCR; TCRdb's table is partial and in-frame only. The sample holds around 310,000 clones, about 11% seen once. Material: naive CD4+ T cells from blood. Receptors originate from a woman aged 30 to 39 in good health. Both conserved end residues are part of each CDR3. The D gene is left open where the match is weak.

TRBV29-1	TRBJ2-7	NA	CSVGRSGLFSYEQYF
TRBV30	TRBJ1-5	TRBD1	CAWSVRDRDVQPQHF
TRBV18	TRBJ2-1	NA	CASSPGNGNEQFF
TRBV11-2	TRBJ2-3	TRBD1	CASSFGQGGLTDTQYF
TRBV28	TRBJ1-2	TRBD1	CATGLQGYYGYTF
TRBV27	TRBJ2-1	TRBD1	CASSWTGPTYNEQFF
TRBV30	TRBJ2-1	NA	CAWLGLSSYNEQFF
TRBV4-3	TRBJ2-7	NA	CASSQEGSAVREQYF
TRBV28	TRBJ1-1	TRBD1	CASSDRVRRAFF
TRBV27	TRBJ2-1	TRBD2	CASSLTGGLSYNEQFF
TRBV9	TRBJ1-4	TRBD1	CASSVDRGEKLFF
TRBV5-1	TRBJ2-7	TRBD2	CASSRGLAGDLGEQYF
TRBV7-2	TRBJ2-5	NA	CASSSGTYNQETQYF
TRBV5-6	TRBJ2-1	NA	CASSLRFREQFF
TRBV7-2	TRBJ2-5	TRBD1	CASSLAGQGRRAQYF
TRBV6-1	TRBJ1-2	TRBD1	CASSEDTRQGHGYTF
TRBV5-1	TRBJ1-4	TRBD1	CASKLVGQGTEKLFF
TRBV6-5	TRBJ2-1	NA	CASSSGTSLNEQFF
TRBV25-1	TRBJ2-3	TRBD1	CASSAPGTGGFAQYF
TRBV6-1	TRBJ2-1	TRBD1	CATTGVYNEQFF
TRBV30	TRBJ1-3	TRBD1	CAWSRDRAGNTIYF
TRBV11-2	TRBJ2-7	TRBD2	CASSLDGAAGGDEQYF
TRBV28	TRBJ2-1	TRBD2	CASRAELAGNEQFF
TRBV7-3	TRBJ1-2	NA	CASSLNGRDISGYTF
TRBV19	TRBJ2-5	NA	CASSDQTGETQYF
TRBV2	TRBJ1-5	NA	CASSAVGGGNQPQHF
TRBV25-1	TRBJ1-1	NA	CASSREGRWTEAFF
TRBV7-9	TRBJ1-2	TRBD1	CASSSLGTGDGYTF